This T cell receptor (beta chain) was sequenced in a study of chemoradiotherapy in HPV16-positive cancers. Samples were taken several times over chemoradiotherapy. CDR3 size: 14 residues. CDR1 and CDR2 (germline): SNHLY, FYNNEI. V was trimmed by 1 base and J by 0 bases, leaving 4 bases between them. On this clone itself: Its antigen is still unknown.

Notes on the study in general: For HPV16-positive patients, expanding HPV-responsive T cells associated with longer recurrence-free survival.

Sequencing used immunoSEQ multiplex PCR; TCRdb keeps in-frame clones, though not all of them. The sample has approximately 28,000 clones, approximately 90% seen once. The input for sequencing was blood, taken from a patient who underwent chemoradiotherapy. The genes are TRBV2 and TRBJ1-5; D not certain. The receptor was derived from a human donor with HPV-associated anogenital cancer. Written as DNA, the CDR3 is TGTGCCAGCAGTGAAGATTATAGCAATCAGCCCCAGCATTTT. The encoded protein is CASSEDYSNQPQHF.